The 32 T cell receptor beta chains below were found in one sample sequenced in a study of cytomegalovirus exposure and HLA in healthy donors. Here immunoSEQ multiplex PCR was the method, and the copy in TCRdb shows in-frame clones only, minus some. The table includes some 150,000 clones, roughly 90% detected once. Sequenced material: PBMCs. The source is a man aged 18 to 35 in good health and CMV-seropositive.

The genes are TRBV7-8 and TRBJ1-1; perhaps TRBD1 as D (6 bases). V was shortened by 7 bases and J by 0 bases, with 9 bases between the two germline ends. The germline CDR1 and CDR2 sequences are SGHVS and FQNEAQ. This CDR3 region has 13 residues. CDR3 in DNA: TGTGCCAGCACGGGACAACTGAACACTGAAGCTTTCTTT. As protein: CASTGQLNTEAFF. Variable domain in full (rest from reference TRBV7-8 and TRBJ1-1): GAGVSQSPRYKVAKRGQDVALRCDPISGHVSLFWYQQALGQGPEFLTYFQNEAQLDKSGLPSDRFFAERPEGSVSTLKIQRTQQEDSAVYLCASTGQLNTEAFFGQGTRLTVV.

This chain links TRBV7-3 with TRBJ2-6; D unresolved. In germline, CDR1 is SGHTA, CDR2 FQGTGA. The CDR3 extends over 14 amino acids. V gave up 5 bases and J gave up 2 bases, with 7 bases separating them. The CDR3 sequence: CASSRSAGANVLTF. The CDR3 DNA follows: TGTGCCAGCAGCCGGTCGGCTGGGGCCAACGTCCTGACTTTC.

V is TRBV12-1 and J is TRBJ1-2; TRBD1 is the table's D call, not checked against the DNA. TRBV12-1 is marked as a pseudogene. The CDR3 covers 14 residues. CDR3 sequence reads: CASSFKYRGHGYTF. As DNA, the CDR3 is TGTGCCAGCAGCTTTAAGTACAGGGGGCATGGCTACACCTTC.

As for this clone: Additional DNA sequences in this sample encode the identical CDR3. This chain joins TRBV9 and TRBJ2-7; 10 bases agree with TRBD1. Germline V gene data show CDR1 as SGDLS and CDR2 as YYNGEE. This CDR3 region has 14 residues. V trimming: 2 bases; J trimming: 2 bases; junction bases outside the gene matches: 1. The CDR3 here is CASSVGTGAYEQYF. The DNA for the CDR3 is TGTGCCAGCAGCGTCGGGACAGGGGCCTACGAGCAGTACTTC. The variable domain in full, completed from reference TRBV9 and TRBJ2-7, reads DSGVTQTPKHLITATGQRVTLRCSPRSGDLSVYWYQQSLDQGLQFLIQYYNGEERAKGNILERFSAQQFPDLHSELNLSSLELGDSALYFCASSVGTGAYEQYFGPGTRLTVT.

Of note for this clone: One junction end disagrees with the germline gene, perhaps due to a read error. The rearrangement links TRBV5-6 to TRBJ1-2; 10 nucleotides align to TRBD1. This CDR3 comprises 15 residues. Germline assignment: CDR1 SGHDT and CDR2 YYEEEE. CDR3 sequence: CASNLGDRGGYGYTF. Here the CDR3 DNA reads TGTGCCAGCAACTTGGGGGACAGGGGTGGCTATGGCTACACCTTC.

The chain combines TRBV9 with TRBJ1-5; D not resolved. CDR3 length: 14 residues. CDR1 and CDR2 (germline): SGDLS, YYNGEE. The V end was cut by 4 bases, the J end by 4 bases, with 12 bases between. The CDR3 is CASSPFGENQPQHF. DNA for the CDR3: TGTGCCAGCAGCCCCTTCGGAGAAAATCAGCCCCAGCATTTT.

The rearrangement links TRBV5-4 to TRBJ2-7; no definite D call. V was shortened by 1 base and J by 5 bases, with 7 bases between the two germline ends. Germline V gene lookup returns CDR1 SGHNT and CDR2 YYREEE (reference sequence). The CDR3 spans 12 residues. CDR3 in DNA: TGTGCCAGCAGCTTGTATTCGGACGAGCAGTACTTC. Amino acids: CASSLYSDEQYF. Looking up the rest from reference TRBV5-4 and TRBJ2-7 gives the full variable domain: ETGVTQSPTHLIKTRGQQVTLRCSSQSGHNTVSWYQQALGQGPQFIFQYYREEENGRGNFPPRFSGLQFPNYSSELNVNALELDDSALYLCASSLYSDEQYFGPGTRLTVT.

V and J are TRBV2 and TRBJ1-3; D is uncertain. Germline values: CDR1 SNHLY, CDR2 FYNNEI. V lost 4 bases, J lost 4 bases, and 8 bases lay in between. This CDR3 comprises 13 residues. The CDR3 region has the DNA TGTGCCAGCAGTGTGGGAGAGGGAAACACCATATATTTT. Amino acids: CASSVGEGNTIYF.

This sequence joins TRBV28 and TRBJ2-7; unclear D gene. CDR1 is MDHEN, CDR2 SYDVKM, per germline. The CDR3 is 15 residues long. V lost 5 bases and J 1 base, leaving 15 bases between the germline ends. CDR3 protein: CASSPTSYFSYEQYF. CDR3 coding DNA: TGTGCCAGCAGTCCCACGAGTTATTTTTCCTACGAGCAGTACTTC. The variable domain in full, with the rest retrieved from reference TRBV28 and TRBJ2-7, is DVKVTQSSRYLVKRTGEKVFLECVQDMDHENMFWYRQDPGLGLRLIYFSYDVKMKEKGDIPEGYSVSREKKERFSLILESASTNQTSMYLCASSPTSYFSYEQYFGPGTRLTVT.

The chain's CDR3 is CASSPDISVNTEAFF. CDR3 bases: TGTGCCAGCAGTCCCGACATTTCAGTGAACACTGAAGCTTTCTTT. This sequence joins TRBV27 and TRBJ1-1; D remains unclear. There are 15 residues in the CDR3. In germline, CDR1 is MNHEY, CDR2 SMNVEV (reference sequence). V lost 5 bases and J lost 0, with 13 bases in between.

The chain has TRBV19 and TRBJ1-2; D ambiguous. Trimming took 6 bases from V and 2 from J, leaving 16 bases between them. CDR1 is LNHDA and CDR2 is SQIVND in the germline V gene (reference sequence). The length of the CDR3 is 15 residues. In DNA, the CDR3 is TGTGCCAGTAGGGATCTCTTGGGGAGAAACTATGGCTACACCTTC. As protein: CASRDLLGRNYGYTF.

J is TRBJ2-3 and V is TRBV30; 11 bases map to TRBD1. The CDR3 runs to 15 residues. Trimming at V came to 4 bases and at J to 7 bases, leaving 10 bases not matched to a gene. The germline CDR1 and CDR2 sequences are GTSNPN and SVGIG (reference sequence). This chain's CDR3 is CAWNHRTGGGYTQYF. The CDR3 nucleotides read TGTGCCTGGAACCACAGGACAGGGGGCGGGTATACGCAGTATTTT.

The chain links TRBV19 to TRBJ1-4, with TRBD1 as a possible D gene (5 bases). CDR1 is LNHDA and CDR2 is SQIVND in the germline V gene (reference sequence). With 9 bases removed from V and 6 bases from J, the gap between germline ends came to 20 bases. This CDR3 region has 15 residues. CDR3 in amino acids: CASLRGVGLDEKLFF. CDR3 in DNA: TGTGCCAGCCTTCGGGGGGTAGGGTTGGATGAAAAACTGTTTTTT.

Points on this clone: Other DNA sequences in this specimen translate into the identical CDR3. This chain uses TRBV27 with TRBJ1-1, with TRBD1 as a possible D gene (5 bases). The CDR3 totals 14 residues. Between the trimmed V and J ends, which lost 2 bases and 0 bases, there was a span of 7 bases. The V gene's germline CDR1 is MNHEY and CDR2 SMNVEV (reference sequence). CDR3: CASSLQGMNTEAFF. The CDR3 DNA reads as TGTGCCAGCAGTTTACAGGGCATGAACACTGAAGCTTTCTTT.

The V gene is TRBV30, the J gene TRBJ1-1; no clear D gene. This CDR3 region has 11 residues. Trimming left V 5 bases short and J 0 bases short, with 4 bases between. Germline-derived CDR1 and CDR2 are GTSNPN and SVGIG (reference sequence). The CDR3 coding sequence is TGTGCCTGGGAGCTGAACACTGAAGCTTTCTTT. This encodes CAWELNTEAFF.

The chain joins TRBV12-5 to TRBJ2-7; 9 bases map to TRBD2. V shed 6 bases, J shed 6 bases, and the junction held 9 bases outside the gene matches. CDR1 and CDR2 (germline): LGHNT, FRNRAP. CDR3 length: 14 amino acids. CDR3 sequence reads: CASGPGTSHSEQYF. For the CDR3, the DNA is TGTGCTAGTGGCCCGGGGACTAGCCATAGCGAGCAGTACTTC.

This clone occurred once. The CDR3 region has the DNA TGTGCCAGCAAATGGACAGGGCAAGAGACCCAGTACTTC. It codes for CASKWTGQETQYF. The gene calls are TRBV2 and TRBJ2-5, with 8 nucleotides matching TRBD1. CDR1 SNHLY and CDR2 FYNNEI come from the germline V gene. The CDR3 sequence is 13 residues long. J lost 2 bases, V lost 7 bases, and 3 bases had no gene match.

This clone came up a few times. V is TRBV10-2 and J is TRBJ1-2; D is undetermined. V shed 2 bases and J shed 8 bases, with 9 bases lying between them. Germline V gives CDR1 WSHSY, CDR2 SAAADI. CDR3 length: 12 amino acids. The CDR3: CASSEGYGGYTF. CDR3 nucleotide sequence: TGCGCCAGCAGTGAGGGCTACGGGGGCTACACCTTC.

The chain uses TRBV7-9 and TRBJ2-1; possible D gene TRBD2, 5 bases. Germline V gene lookup returns CDR1 SEHNR and CDR2 FQNEAQ (reference sequence). V was trimmed by 5 bases and J by 4 bases, leaving 12 bases between them. This CDR3 is 14 amino acids long. The CDR3 nucleotides read TGTGCCAGCAGCCCTAGGCGGGCTTACAATGAGCAGTTCTTC. It specifies CASSPRRAYNEQFF.

The chain uses TRBV7-6 and TRBJ2-1, with unresolved D. The CDR3 runs 12 residues. V was cut by 5 bases and J by 6 bases, with 8 bases left in between. Per the germline V gene, CDR1 is SGHVS and CDR2 is FNYEAQ. The CDR3 is CASSPGLNEQFF. CDR3 bases: TGTGCCAGCAGCCCTGGGCTCAATGAGCAGTTCTTC. Supplemented by reference TRBV7-6 and TRBJ2-1, the full variable domain reads GAGVSQSPRYKVTKRGQDVALRCDPISGHVSLYWYRQALGQGPEFLTYFNYEAQQDKSGLPNDRFSAERPEGSISTLTIQRTEQRDSAMYRCASSPGLNEQFFGPGTRLTVL.

V usage is TRBV10-3 and J usage is TRBJ2-1; a possible D gene is TRBD2 (5 bases). Germline values: CDR1 ENHRY, CDR2 SYGVKD. The CDR3 sequence is 15 residues long. The V gene lost 3 bases and the J gene lost 6 bases, with 15 bases spanning the gap. CDR3 sequence (DNA): TGTGCCATCAGTGACAGAGGGAAGGGTGCCAATGAGCAGTTCTTC. Protein product: CAISDRGKGANEQFF.

The chain employs TRBV28 and TRBJ1-5; no clear D. V was shortened by 5 bases and J by 4 bases, with 6 bases between the two germline ends. Germline CDR1 and CDR2: MDHEN and SYDVKM. The CDR3 covers 12 residues. The CDR3 DNA follows: TGTGCCAGCAGTGCGATTAATCAGCCCCAGCATTTT. Protein product: CASSAINQPQHF.

The CDR3 sequence is CASGLGGVTGELFF. CDR3 nucleotide sequence: TGTGCCAGCGGATTAGGGGGGGTTACCGGGGAGCTGTTTTTT. The chain employs TRBV27 and TRBJ2-2, with D tentatively TRBD2 (7 bases). The ends were cut back, 8 bases at V and 5 bases at J, with 15 bases in the middle. This CDR3 region has 14 residues. Germline V CDR1 and CDR2: MNHEY, SMNVEV (reference sequence).

Only one count was recorded for this clone. J is TRBJ2-1 and V is TRBV5-1; TRBD2 matches 11 bases. The germline V gene has CDR1 SGHRS and CDR2 YFSETQ. With V trimmed by 3 bases and J by 5 bases, 4 bases remained unmatched. This CDR3 has 15 residues. The CDR3 coding sequence is TGCGCCAGCAGCTCGACTAGCGGGGCTCACAATGAGCAGTTCTTC. Residues: CASSSTSGAHNEQFF.

V is TRBV29-1 and J is TRBJ1-2, with 11 bases matching TRBD1. Trimming removed 6 bases from V and 7 bases from J; junction bases left unmatched: 7. Germline CDR1 SQVTM, CDR2 ANQGSEA. This CDR3 is built from 13 residues. This CDR3 is CSVQGQGAAGYTF. In DNA form, the CDR3 reads TGCAGCGTCCAAGGACAGGGGGCTGCTGGCTACACCTTC.

The rearrangement uses TRBV27 and TRBJ2-6; D remains unclear. Germline V gives CDR1 MNHEY, CDR2 SMNVEV (reference sequence). CDR3 length: 14 residues. V was clipped by 5 bases and J by 0 bases, with 5 bases between them. As DNA, the CDR3 is TGTGCCAGCAGTCGCGTCTCTGGGGCCAACGTCCTGACTTTC. Protein product: CASSRVSGANVLTF.

DNA for the CDR3: TGTGCCAGCAGCTTATTTGGACAGGGGGGAGAGACCCAGTACTTC. Translation gives CASSLFGQGGETQYF. V gene TRBV13 combines with J gene TRBJ2-5, with 10 positions matching TRBD1. Trimming took 2 bases from V and 4 from J; bases not matched to a gene: 4. The CDR3 runs to 15 residues. CDR1 and CDR2 (germline): PRHDT, FYEKMQ (reference sequence).

The CDR3 loop is CATSRDLRGGQPQHF. The CDR3 coding sequence is TGTGCCACCAGCAGAGATCTCAGGGGCGGACAGCCCCAGCATTTT. V and J are TRBV15 and TRBJ1-5; D perhaps matches TRBD1 (6 bases). Germline loops: CDR1 LNHNV, CDR2 YYDKDF (reference sequence). The CDR3 totals 15 residues. Trimming left V 0 bases short and J 7 bases short, with 13 bases between.

This clone was found once. The V gene is TRBV30, the J gene TRBJ1-2, with no clear D. Trimming stripped 0 bases from V and 5 bases from J, with 10 bases between. The CDR3 totals 13 residues. Germline-derived CDR1 and CDR2 are GTSNPN and SVGIG (reference sequence). CDR3: CAWSVGSMYGYTF. Here the CDR3 DNA reads TGTGCCTGGAGTGTGGGGAGTATGTATGGCTACACCTTC.

This sequence joins TRBV5-1 and TRBJ1-3; D gene uncertain. V lost 6 bases and J lost 4, with 5 bases in between. CDR1 and CDR2 (germline): SGHRS, YFSETQ. This CDR3 comprises 11 residues. The CDR3 here is CASNGGNTIYF. In nucleotides, the CDR3 is TGCGCCAGCAACGGGGGAAACACCATATATTTT.

This clone was seen once. The chain couples TRBV28 to TRBJ2-7, with TRBD2 matching 10 bases. The CDR3 loop spans 14 amino acids. With 4 bases clipped from V and 8 bases from J, the junction kept 8 bases outside the gene matches. Germline lookup yields CDR1 MDHEN and CDR2 SYDVKM. The CDR3 DNA reads as TGTGCCAGCAGTTCCAGGACTAGCGGTTCGAAGCAGTACTTC. Translated: CASSSRTSGSKQYF.

This clone was picked up one time. The chain has TRBV2 and TRBJ1-5; no clear D gene. CDR1 is SNHLY and CDR2 is FYNNEI in the germline V gene. The CDR3 has 12 amino acids. V was pared by 4 bases and J by 9 bases, with 10 bases between. CDR3 loop: CASSVESSPQHF. In DNA, the CDR3 is TGTGCCAGCAGTGTTGAGTCTTCGCCCCAGCATTTT.